This entry concerns a single TCR beta chain. This entry belongs to a study of blood T cell repertoires in COVID-19. Study summary: Sites across the United States, Italy and Spain contributed samples from acute and convalescent COVID-19. PBMCs, B-cell-depleted T cells, or T cells were the source of the cDNA or gDNA that made up the material.

Per the study methods: The authors estimated nucleated cell counts from reference gene primer amplification. Sequenced by immunoSEQ multiplex PCR; TCRdb stores in-frame clones only, minus some. The DNA gave D and trimming, while V, J and clone size come from that table. The sample carries about 48,000 clones, around 87% recorded once. CDR3 length: 13 residues. The TCR was taken from a human donor in a cohort sampled during active COVID-19. The sample consisted of peripheral blood. J is TRBJ1-5 and V is TRBV21-1. TRBV21-1 is described as a pseudogene. CDR3 DNA: TGTGCCAGCAGGGGGGGGCCTCTTCAGCCCCAGCATTTT. Its translation: CASRGGPLQPQHF.